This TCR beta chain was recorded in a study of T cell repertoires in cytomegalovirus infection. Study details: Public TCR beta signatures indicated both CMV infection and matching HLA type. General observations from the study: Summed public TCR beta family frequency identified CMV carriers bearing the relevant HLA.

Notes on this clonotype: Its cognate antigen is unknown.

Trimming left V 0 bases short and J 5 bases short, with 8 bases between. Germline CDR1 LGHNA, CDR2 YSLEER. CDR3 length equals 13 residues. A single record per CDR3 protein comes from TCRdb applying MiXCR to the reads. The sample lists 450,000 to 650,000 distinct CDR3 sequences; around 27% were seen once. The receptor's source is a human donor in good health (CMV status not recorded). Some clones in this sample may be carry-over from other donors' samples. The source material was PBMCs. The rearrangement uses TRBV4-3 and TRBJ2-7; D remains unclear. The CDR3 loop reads CASSQEGWDEQYF. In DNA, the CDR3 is TGCGCCAGCAGCCAAGAAGGGTGGGACGAGCAGTACTTC.